Presented here are 16 T cell receptor beta chains from one specimen sequenced in a study of blood T cell repertoires in COVID-19. Assay: immunoSEQ multiplex PCR; the TCRdb copy retains only in-frame clones and omits some. In the table there are some 180,000 clones, roughly 80% of which are singletons. Sequencing was carried out using peripheral blood. These receptors all come from a woman between 40 and 55 years old with COVID-19, enrolled during active disease.

The chain combines TRBV2 with TRBJ1-1; possibly TRBD1 for D (5 bases). Germline V gene lookup returns CDR1 SNHLY and CDR2 FYNNEI. CDR3 length equals 13 residues. V was clipped by 6 bases and J by 4 bases, with 12 bases between them. The CDR3 spells CASREGMGTEAFF. CDR3 nucleotides: TGTGCCAGCAGGGAGGGGATGGGCACTGAAGCTTTCTTT.

The chain combines TRBV27 with TRBJ2-7; a weak D match, TRBD1 (6 bases). The CDR3 sequence is 16 residues long. CDR1 and CDR2 (germline): MNHEY, SMNVEV (reference sequence). V was cut by 6 bases and J by 3 bases, with 21 bases left in between. CDR3 protein: CASSHDVTGKSYEQYF. The CDR3 nucleotides are TGTGCCAGCAGCCATGATGTAACAGGGAAGAGCTACGAGCAGTACTTC.

The table lists this clone with a few counts. The chain has TRBV7-9 and TRBJ2-5, with 7 positions matching TRBD2. The J segment lost 0 bases and the V segment lost 1 base, leaving 2 bases of the junction unmatched. The CDR3 extends over 15 amino acids. Per germline, CDR1 SEHNR and CDR2 FQNEAQ (reference sequence). The CDR3 DNA reads TGTGCCAGCAGCTTAGGGCTAGCGGACCAAGAGACCCAGTACTTC. It is translated as CASSLGLADQETQYF.

This clone was picked up one time. A read error may produce the germline difference seen at one junction end. The V call is TRBV7-9, the J call TRBJ1-2; D gene unclear. The germline V gene encodes CDR1 SEHNR and CDR2 FQNEAQ (reference sequence). The CDR3 runs to 12 residues. The CDR3 region is CASSFDERGCTF. CDR3 nucleotides: TGTGCCAGCAGCTTCGACGAGCGAGGCTGCACCTTC.

This clone occurred once. The V and J genes are TRBV5-1 and TRBJ2-2; D not certain. V lost 0 bases to trimming and J lost 9 bases, with 3 bases between them. CDR1 is SGHRS and CDR2 is YFSETQ in the germline V gene. This CDR3 spans 11 amino acids. The CDR3 region has the DNA TGCGCCAGCAGCTTGGCTCGGGAGCTGTTTTTT. It specifies CASSLARELFF.

The chain combines TRBV11-2 with TRBJ2-3; 9 bases align to TRBD2. Germline V gene lookup returns CDR1 SGHAT and CDR2 FQNNGV. The CDR3 loop spans 19 amino acids. The trim removed 5 bases at V and 2 bases at J, leaving 17 bases unmatched. The CDR3 loop is CASSPLRLAGRESTDTQYF. CDR3 nucleotides: TGTGCCAGCAGCCCACTCAGGCTAGCGGGGCGAGAGTCCACAGATACGCAGTATTTT.

The J gene is TRBJ2-5, the V gene TRBV15; tentative D call: TRBD2 (6 bases). Trimming pared 0 bases from V and 5 bases from J, leaving 10 bases between. This CDR3 has 14 residues. The germline CDR1 and CDR2 sequences are LNHNV and YYDKDF (reference sequence). The CDR3 loop is CATSREGGGETQYF. Here the CDR3 DNA reads TGTGCCACCAGCAGAGAGGGGGGTGGGGAGACCCAGTACTTC.

As DNA, the CDR3 is TGTGCCAGCAGCCTAAGACAGCCAACGCAGTATTTT. This translates into CASSLRQPTQYF. The rearrangement uses TRBV12-3 or TRBV12-4 and TRBJ2-3; D is possibly TRBD1 (5 bases). The CDR3 extends over 12 amino acids. V lost 6 bases and J lost 9, with 13 bases in between.

The chain recombines TRBV2 with TRBJ1-1, with D hard to call. CDR1 and CDR2 (germline): SNHLY, FYNNEI. Between the trimmed V and J ends, which lost 2 bases and 0 bases, there was a span of 4 bases. The CDR3 has 13 amino acids. The CDR3 loop is CASSERVNTEAFF. The CDR3 DNA sequence: TGTGCCAGCAGTGAACGGGTGAACACTGAAGCTTTCTTT.

The V call is TRBV30, the J call TRBJ1-2; D remains unclear. The V end was cut by 5 bases, the J end by 4 bases, with 14 bases between. The CDR3 runs 13 residues. Per germline, CDR1 GTSNPN and CDR2 SVGIG (reference sequence). CDR3 nucleotide sequence: TGTGCCTGGGGTCATAAGGGAGCCTATGGCTACACCTTC. It is translated as CAWGHKGAYGYTF.

This clone came up a few times. The rearrangement joins TRBV18 to TRBJ2-4; no reliable D call. The germline V gene has CDR1 KGHSH and CDR2 LQKENI. Trimming cost V 3 bases and J 7 bases, with 10 bases left between them. This CDR3 spans 13 amino acids. The CDR3 sequence: CASSPSQQNIQYF. DNA for the CDR3: TGTGCCAGCTCACCTTCGCAACAGAACATTCAGTACTTC.

The J gene is TRBJ1-4, the V gene TRBV3-1 (or the pseudogene TRBV3-2); D unclear. Germline CDR1 and CDR2: LGHDT and YNNKEL (reference sequence). The CDR3 consists of 15 residues. Trimming stripped 1 base from V and 4 bases from J, with 10 bases between. The CDR3 loop is CASSQVLGSNEKLFF. CDR3 nucleotide sequence: TGTGCCAGCAGCCAAGTCTTAGGGAGTAATGAAAAACTGTTTTTT.

The V gene is TRBV13, the J gene TRBJ1-2, with 9 positions matching TRBD1. From germline, CDR1 is PRHDT and CDR2 FYEKMQ (reference sequence). V lost 5 bases to trimming and J lost 6 bases; unmatched junction nucleotides: 7. The CDR3 totals 14 residues. The CDR3 DNA is TGTGCCAGCAGCCGCGGGACAGGGAATAATGGCTACACCTTC. It specifies CASSRGTGNNGYTF.

V gene TRBV12-3 or TRBV12-4 combines with J gene TRBJ1-6; no clear D gene. V was cut by 1 base and J by 11 bases, with 9 bases left in between. The CDR3 consists of 13 residues. CDR3 DNA: TGTGCCAGCAGTTTAGAGATCACAACACCCCTCCACTTT. Translation: CASSLEITTPLHF.

V gene TRBV7-3 combines with J gene TRBJ2-5; possible D gene TRBD1, 6 bases. V shed 3 bases and J shed 3 bases, with 20 bases lying between them. This CDR3 is built from 17 residues. The germline V gene has CDR1 SGHTA and CDR2 FQGTGA. The CDR3: CASSLGIGGLGEETQYF. Here the CDR3 DNA reads TGTGCCAGCAGCTTGGGGATAGGGGGTCTGGGGGAAGAGACCCAGTACTTC.

V and J are TRBV5-1 and TRBJ1-2; D is possibly TRBD1 (6 bases). Germline lookup yields CDR1 SGHRS and CDR2 YFSETQ. Trimming took off 0 bases at V and 7 bases at J, with 13 bases between the two ends. The CDR3 loop spans 14 amino acids. The CDR3: CASSLEAGAGGYTF. CDR3 nucleotides: TGCGCCAGCAGCTTGGAAGCGGGGGCGGGTGGCTACACCTTC.